This TCR beta chain was profiled in a study of T-cell reconstitution after alpha-beta-depleted transplantation in children. Study outcomes and limitations: Reports say that about two months after transplant, the alpha-beta T cells came out of several hundred graft clones that had expanded. Newly produced T cells mostly provided counts and TCRbeta diversity after one year, as hyperexpanded clones declined.

This clonotype has only a few counts. What it recognizes is unknown. Trimming shortened V by 2 bases and J by 2 bases, and 20 bases separated the two germline ends. The CDR3 contains 18 residues. Germline CDR1 and CDR2: SGHAT and FQNNGV. Unique molecular identifiers were incorporated when the TCRbeta library was constructed. From the PCR reads, TCRdb called clonotypes with MiXCR, one entry per CDR3 protein. The repertoire holds 90,000 to 100,000 distinct CDR3 sequences, under 25% seen once, with over 20% in the top ten. Sequences were derived from PBMCs, sampled before TCRalphabeta/CD19-depleted stem cell transplant. The chain recombines TRBV11-2 with TRBJ2-3, with D perhaps TRBD2 (5 bases). The source is a boy younger than 10 with acute lymphoblastic leukemia, due to receive a stem cell transplant. The CDR3 DNA follows: TGTGCCAGCAGCTTATATCGTCAGCGGAGTGTGTACACAGATACGCAGTATTTT. This translates into CASSLYRQRSVYTDTQYF.